The 17 T cell receptor beta chains below come from one sample, sequenced in a study of shared clonotypes between healthy human individuals. Profiling relied on immunoSEQ multiplex PCR, and the TCRdb table lists in-frame clones only, not all of them. Here the sample spans approximately 2,000,000 clones, approximately 92% being singletons. Terminally differentiated effector memory CD45RA+ cells were excluded from the naive CD8 cells, which were CD45RO-negative and positively selected for CCR7. Material for sequencing was naive CD8+ T cells from PBMCs. The origin of the receptors is a man aged 18 to 29 in good health. Some clones in this sample may be carry-over from other donors' samples.

Only one count was recorded for this clone. J is TRBJ2-7 and V is TRBV19; 9 bases line up with TRBD1. The ends lost 4 bases at V and 5 bases at J; junction bases unmatched: 3. This CDR3 has 13 residues. Germline V gives CDR1 LNHDA, CDR2 SQIVND (reference sequence). The DNA for the CDR3 is TGTGCCAGTAGTAAGAGGACAGGGGACGAGCAGTACTTC. This codes for CASSKRTGDEQYF.

V gene TRBV27 combines with J gene TRBJ1-5; D remains unclear. The V gene lost 0 bases and the J gene lost 7 bases, with 10 bases spanning the gap. There are 14 residues in the CDR3. Germline-derived CDR1 and CDR2 are MNHEY and SMNVEV (reference sequence). CDR3 region: CASSLSVSRQPQHF. The CDR3 DNA sequence: TGTGCCAGCAGTTTATCGGTCAGCCGCCAGCCCCAGCATTTT.

The chain couples TRBV7-2 to TRBJ2-1, with TRBD2 identical over 7 bases. This CDR3 region has 15 residues. After removal of 0 bases from V and 7 bases from J, the junction contained 6 bases not matched to a gene. Germline-derived CDR1 and CDR2 are SGHTA and FQGNSA. CDR3 nucleotide sequence: TGTGCCAGCAGCTTAGCGGGAGGGGAATTTAATGAGCAGTTCTTC. Protein product: CASSLAGGEFNEQFF.

V gene TRBV2 combines with J gene TRBJ2-3; 9 bases map to TRBD1. The CDR3 totals 16 residues. With 10 bases clipped from V and 0 bases from J, the junction kept 11 bases outside the gene matches. CDR1 SNHLY and CDR2 FYNNEI come from the germline V gene. CDR3: CANENRDRVSTDTQYF. CDR3 bases: TGTGCCAACGAGAACCGGGACAGGGTCAGCACAGATACGCAGTATTTT.

The chain has TRBV27 and TRBJ1-4, with D unresolved. The CDR3 covers 14 residues. The V end was cut by 0 bases, the J end by 8 bases, with 10 bases between. CDR1 and CDR2 from the germline V gene are MNHEY and SMNVEV (reference sequence). In nucleotides, the CDR3 is TGTGCCAGCAGTTTATCGGGTTTCGGGGAAAAACTGTTTTTT. Its translation: CASSLSGFGEKLFF. Combining the CDR3 with reference TRBV27 and TRBJ1-4 gives the whole variable domain EAQVTQNPRYLITVTGKKLTVTCSQNMNHEYMSWYRQDPGLGLRQIYYSMNVEVTDKGDVPEGYKVSRKEKRNFPLILESPSPNQTSLYFCASSLSGFGEKLFFGSGTQLSVL.

This CDR3 reads CASSAGLKPLDTQYF. CDR3 DNA sequence: TGTGCCAGCAGCGCTGGACTCAAACCCTTGGATACGCAGTATTTT. The chain recombines TRBV28 with TRBJ2-3; TRBD2 is a possible D gene (5 bases). V dropped 6 bases and J dropped 6 bases, with 19 bases sitting between them. CDR1 is MDHEN, CDR2 SYDVKM, per germline. The CDR3 is made up of 15 amino acids.

This clone was detected only once. The V call is TRBV27, the J call TRBJ1-5; weak D call: TRBD1 (5 bases). V was cut by 0 bases and J by 9 bases, with 15 bases left in between. Germline values: CDR1 MNHEY, CDR2 SMNVEV (reference sequence). The CDR3 runs 15 residues. CDR3 DNA sequence: TGTGCCAGCAGTTTATCGTACCAGGGTATTTGGCCCCAGCATTTT. It yields the protein CASSLSYQGIWPQHF.

The chain links TRBV6-1 to TRBJ2-7; D perhaps matches TRBD1 (6 bases). In germline, CDR1 is MNHNS, CDR2 SASEGT. CDR3 length: 12 amino acids. In nucleotides, the CDR3 is TGTGCTACCAGGGGTAGCTCCTACGAGCAGTACTTC. Its protein product is CATRGSSYEQYF.

This chain joins TRBV27 and TRBJ1-4, with unresolved D. Germline lookup yields CDR1 MNHEY and CDR2 SMNVEV (reference sequence). Trimming left V 10 bases short and J 5 bases short, with 17 bases between. The CDR3 covers 14 residues. The CDR3 DNA reads TGTGCCACCAGCCCTTCACCGGAAAATGAAAAACTGTTTTTT. Translated, it gives CATSPSPENEKLFF. The whole variable domain, remainder taken from reference TRBV27 and TRBJ1-4, is EAQVTQNPRYLITVTGKKLTVTCSQNMNHEYMSWYRQDPGLGLRQIYYSMNVEVTDKGDVPEGYKVSRKEKRNFPLILESPSPNQTSLYFCATSPSPENEKLFFGSGTQLSVL.

DNA of the CDR3: TGCAGCGTTGAAGAGCAGGGACTCCTGCAAGAGACCCAGTACTTC. It codes for CSVEEQGLLQETQYF. The chain is built from TRBV29-1 and TRBJ2-5; D is possibly TRBD2 (6 bases). The CDR3 consists of 15 residues. CDR1 SQVTM and CDR2 ANQGSEA come from the germline V gene. Trimming shortened V by 0 bases and J by 2 bases, and 13 bases separated the two germline ends.

The J gene is TRBJ2-5, the V gene TRBV28; TRBD2 is a possible D gene (6 bases). V was trimmed by 9 bases and J by 5 bases, leaving 16 bases between them. The CDR3 consists of 13 residues. The germline CDR1 and CDR2 sequences are MDHEN and SYDVKM. The CDR3 DNA follows: TGTGCCAGTACCCCGGGAGCCACGGAGACCCAGTACTTC. Translated: CASTPGATETQYF.

The rearrangement joins TRBV28 to TRBJ2-3, with a tentative D call TRBD2 (5 bases). V was clipped by 7 bases and J by 2 bases, with 13 bases between them. CDR3 length: 14 residues. The V gene's germline CDR1 is MDHEN and CDR2 SYDVKM. The CDR3 protein is CASTPSGYTDTQYF. Here the CDR3 DNA reads TGTGCCAGCACCCCCAGCGGTTACACAGATACGCAGTATTTT.

The rearrangement links TRBV6-7 to TRBJ2-2; D uncertain. TRBV6-7 qualifies as an ORF whose function is uncertain. The CDR3 length is 16 residues. V gave up 2 bases and J gave up 5 bases, with 15 bases separating them. CDR3 protein: CASSYLTHLWTGELFF. The CDR3 DNA reads as TGTGCCAGCAGTTACCTTACCCACCTATGGACCGGGGAGCTGTTTTTT.

The rearrangement links TRBV7-3 to TRBJ2-1, with a weak D call TRBD2 (6 bases). Germline V gene data show CDR1 as SGHTA and CDR2 as FQGTGA. This CDR3 spans 14 amino acids. V was clipped by 5 bases and J by 8 bases, with 16 bases between them. The chain's CDR3 is CASSPRVSGDEQFF. The CDR3 DNA follows: TGTGCCAGCAGCCCTCGGGTATCGGGAGATGAGCAGTTCTTC.

The gene calls are TRBV5-8 and TRBJ1-3; TRBD1 might be the D (5 bases). Germline CDR1 SGHTS, CDR2 YDEGEE. CDR3 size: 16 residues. The V end lost 0 bases, the J end lost 0 bases, and 10 bases lay between the germline ends. DNA for the CDR3: TGTGCCAGCAGCTTGGTGGGACTGATCTCTGGAAACACCATATATTTT. This translates into CASSLVGLISGNTIYF.

V gene TRBV28 combines with J gene TRBJ2-1, with D perhaps matching TRBD2 (5 bases). V gave up 10 bases and J gave up 5 bases, with 24 bases separating them. The CDR3 is made up of 16 amino acids. Germline V gene lookup returns CDR1 MDHEN and CDR2 SYDVKM. The CDR3 here is CAITFMGDWKDNEQFF. DNA of the CDR3: TGTGCCATTACCTTCATGGGAGATTGGAAGGACAATGAGCAGTTCTTC.

As concerns this clone: The same CDR3 also results from other DNA sequences found in this sample. J is TRBJ2-2 and V is TRBV19; TRBD2 matches at 7 bases. The CDR3 runs to 15 residues. Germline CDR1 is LNHDA and CDR2 is SQIVND (reference sequence). With 3 bases clipped from V and 2 bases from J, the junction kept 3 bases outside the gene matches. CDR3 protein: CASSMVAGNTGELFF. The CDR3 coding sequence is TGTGCCAGTAGTATGGTAGCGGGTAACACCGGGGAGCTGTTTTTT. The full variable domain, completed using reference TRBV19 and TRBJ2-2, is DGGITQSPKYLFRKEGQNVTLSCEQNLNHDAMYWYRQDPGQGLRLIYYSQIVNDFQKGDIAEGYSVSREKKESFPLTVTSAQKNPTAFYLCASSMVAGNTGELFFGEGSRLTVL.